The clone carrying this T cell receptor beta chain was found a few times. No antigen is known for it. The source of the sample is a study of blood T cells in healthy people across ages. Study-wide findings and caveats: Reliance upon unsorted PBMCs precluded definitive naive versus antigen-experienced comparison. With age, beta diversity per million T cells declined roughly linearly, significantly by 30 to 40.

Germline V gene lookup returns CDR1 DFQATT and CDR2 SNEGSKA (reference sequence). V dropped 3 bases and J dropped 9; count of bases not matched to a gene: 12. The CDR3 contains 15 residues. The use of a sample-barcoded 5' primer and a J-beta primer mix characterized a second PCR of about 7 to 12 cycles. Each of the cDNA molecules was tagged by a template-switch adaptor with 12 random nucleotides. One entry per CDR3 protein, called by TCRdb with MiXCR from the 5' RACE reads. The repertoire holds about 780,000 distinct CDR3 sequences, less than 60% seen once, with about a sixth in the top ten. What was sequenced was blood. The chain is built from TRBV20-1 and TRBJ2-1; 9 nucleotides align to TRBD2. The TCR originated in a man at least 80 years old in good health. This CDR3 is CSARGELAGKVEQFF. In DNA form, the CDR3 reads TGCAGTGCTAGGGGCGAGCTAGCGGGAAAGGTTGAGCAGTTCTTC.